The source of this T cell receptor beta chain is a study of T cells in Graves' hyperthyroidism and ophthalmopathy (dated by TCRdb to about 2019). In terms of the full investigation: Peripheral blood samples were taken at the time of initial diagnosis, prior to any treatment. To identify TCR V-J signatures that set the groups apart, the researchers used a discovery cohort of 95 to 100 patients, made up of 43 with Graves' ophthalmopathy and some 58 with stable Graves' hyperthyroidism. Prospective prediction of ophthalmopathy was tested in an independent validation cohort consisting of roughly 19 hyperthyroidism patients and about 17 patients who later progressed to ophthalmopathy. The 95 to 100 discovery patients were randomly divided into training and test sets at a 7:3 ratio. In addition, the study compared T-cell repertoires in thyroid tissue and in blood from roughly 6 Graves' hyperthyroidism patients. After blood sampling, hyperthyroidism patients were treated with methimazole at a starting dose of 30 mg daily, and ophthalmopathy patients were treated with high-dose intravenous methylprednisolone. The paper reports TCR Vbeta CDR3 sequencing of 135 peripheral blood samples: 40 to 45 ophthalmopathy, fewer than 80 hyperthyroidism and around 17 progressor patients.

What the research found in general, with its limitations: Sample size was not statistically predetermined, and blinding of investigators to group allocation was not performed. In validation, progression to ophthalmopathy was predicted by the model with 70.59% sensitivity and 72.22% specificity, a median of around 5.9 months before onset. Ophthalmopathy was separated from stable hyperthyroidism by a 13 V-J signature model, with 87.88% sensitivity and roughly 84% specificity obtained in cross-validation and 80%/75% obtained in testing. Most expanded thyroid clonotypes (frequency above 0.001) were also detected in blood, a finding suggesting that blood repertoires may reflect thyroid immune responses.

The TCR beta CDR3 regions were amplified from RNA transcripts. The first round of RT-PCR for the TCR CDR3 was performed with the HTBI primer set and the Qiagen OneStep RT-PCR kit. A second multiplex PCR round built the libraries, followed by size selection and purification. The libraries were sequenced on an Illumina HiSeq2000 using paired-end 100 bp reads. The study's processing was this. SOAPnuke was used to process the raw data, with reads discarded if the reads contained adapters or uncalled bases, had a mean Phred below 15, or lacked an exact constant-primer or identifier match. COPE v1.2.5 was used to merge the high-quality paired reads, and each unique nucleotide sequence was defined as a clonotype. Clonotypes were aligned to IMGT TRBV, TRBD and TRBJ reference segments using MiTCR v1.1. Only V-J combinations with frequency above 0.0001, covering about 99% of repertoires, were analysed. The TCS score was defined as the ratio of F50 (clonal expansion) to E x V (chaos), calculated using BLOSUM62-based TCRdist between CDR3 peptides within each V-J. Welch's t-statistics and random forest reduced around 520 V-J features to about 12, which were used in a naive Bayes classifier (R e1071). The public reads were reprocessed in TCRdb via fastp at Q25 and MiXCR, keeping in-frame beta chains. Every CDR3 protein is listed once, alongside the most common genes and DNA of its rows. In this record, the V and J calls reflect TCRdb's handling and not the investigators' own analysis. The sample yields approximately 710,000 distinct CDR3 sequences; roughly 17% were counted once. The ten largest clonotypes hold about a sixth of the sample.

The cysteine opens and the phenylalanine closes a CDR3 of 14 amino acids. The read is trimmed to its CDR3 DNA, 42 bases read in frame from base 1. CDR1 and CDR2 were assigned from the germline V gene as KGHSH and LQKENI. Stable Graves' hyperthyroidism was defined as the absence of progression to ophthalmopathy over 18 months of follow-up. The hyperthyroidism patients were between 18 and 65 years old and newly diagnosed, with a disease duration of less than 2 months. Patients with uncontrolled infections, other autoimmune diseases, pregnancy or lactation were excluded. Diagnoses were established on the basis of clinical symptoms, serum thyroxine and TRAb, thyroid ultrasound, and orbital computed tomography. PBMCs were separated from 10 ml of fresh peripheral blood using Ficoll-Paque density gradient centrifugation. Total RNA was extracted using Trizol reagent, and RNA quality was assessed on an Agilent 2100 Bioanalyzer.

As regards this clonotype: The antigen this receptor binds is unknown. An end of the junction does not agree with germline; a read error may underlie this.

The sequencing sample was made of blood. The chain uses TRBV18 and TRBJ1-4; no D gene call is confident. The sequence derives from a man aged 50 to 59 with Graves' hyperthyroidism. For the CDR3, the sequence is CASAPGRVDEKLFF. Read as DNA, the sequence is TGTGCCAGCGCACCGGGAAGGGTTGATGAAAAACTGTTTTTT.